This T cell receptor beta chain was captured by sequencing in a study of immune characterization of retroperitoneal liposarcoma. This clonotype was recorded many times. CDR3 length equals 15 residues. With 3 bases clipped from V and 2 bases from J, the junction kept 4 bases outside the gene matches. TCRdb itself ran the PCR reads through MiXCR, one entry per CDR3 protein. The data contain around 20,000 distinct CDR3 sequences, around 40% of them singletons. Sequenced input: blood. V usage is TRBV12-3 or TRBV12-4 and J usage is TRBJ2-3; 8 bases match TRBD1. The receptor was isolated from a male donor with retroperitoneal liposarcoma. The CDR3 region is CASSFQTGATDTQYF. For the CDR3, the DNA is TGTGCCAGCAGTTTCCAGACAGGGGCCACAGATACGCAGTATTTT.